This TCR beta chain was identified during a study of shared clonotypes between healthy human individuals. Across the whole study: Donors, aged 18 to 49, were a couple of women and a few men. General study findings and limits: Donor clonotype sharing was expected to depend on sequencing depth.

As to this clone: Its antigen is still unknown.

Method: immunoSEQ multiplex PCR; TCRdb's copy keeps in-frame clones and lacks some. The table has about 680,000 clones, 74% seen once. Germline V gives CDR1 MNHNY, CDR2 SVGAGI (reference sequence). The CDR3 has 13 residues. V was clipped by 5 bases and J by 9 bases, with 13 bases between them. The receptor's source is a woman in her twenties or thirties in good health. Sequences were obtained from memory CD4+ T cells sorted from blood. The subset is: CD45RA-negative fraction. This chain uses TRBV6-6 with TRBJ2-2; D gene uncertain. The CDR3 region is CASSRTLPRELFF. CDR3 bases: TGTGCCAGCAGTAGGACCTTGCCCCGGGAGCTGTTTTTT.